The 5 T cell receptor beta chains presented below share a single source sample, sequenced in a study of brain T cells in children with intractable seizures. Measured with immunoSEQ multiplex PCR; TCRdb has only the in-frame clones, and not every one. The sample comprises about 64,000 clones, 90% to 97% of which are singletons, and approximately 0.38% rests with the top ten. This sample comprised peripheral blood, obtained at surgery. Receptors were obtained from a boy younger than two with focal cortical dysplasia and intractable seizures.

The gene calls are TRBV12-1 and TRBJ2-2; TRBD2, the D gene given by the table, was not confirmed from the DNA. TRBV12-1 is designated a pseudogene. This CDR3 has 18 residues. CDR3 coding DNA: TGTGCCAGCAGCCCCGGGGTAGCGGGAGGGCCGGGAACCGGGGAGCTGTTTTTT. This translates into CASSPGVAGGPGTGELFF.

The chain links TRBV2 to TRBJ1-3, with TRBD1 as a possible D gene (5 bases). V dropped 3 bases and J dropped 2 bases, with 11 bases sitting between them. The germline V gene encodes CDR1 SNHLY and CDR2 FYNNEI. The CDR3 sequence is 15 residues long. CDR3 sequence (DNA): TGTGCCAGCAGTGAGATTGGAGGGGCTGGAAACACCATATATTTT. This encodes CASSEIGGAGNTIYF.

CDR3 DNA sequence: TGTGCCAGCAGTGGACGGACCGGTCCCACAACTAATGAAAAACTGTTTTTT. It is translated as CASSGRTGPTTNEKLFF. The V call is TRBV6-1, the J call TRBJ1-4; D call uncertain. Germline CDR1 and CDR2: MNHNS and SASEGT. The V end lost 4 bases, the J end lost 0 bases, and 15 bases lay between the germline ends. This CDR3 comprises 17 residues.

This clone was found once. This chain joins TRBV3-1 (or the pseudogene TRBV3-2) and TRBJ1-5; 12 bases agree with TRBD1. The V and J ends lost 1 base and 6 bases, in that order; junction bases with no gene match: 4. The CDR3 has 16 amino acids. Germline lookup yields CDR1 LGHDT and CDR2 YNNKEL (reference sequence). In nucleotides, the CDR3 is TGTGCCAGCAGCCAAGGGGGACAGGGGGCGCGTCAGCCCCAGCATTTT. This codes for CASSQGGQGARQPQHF.

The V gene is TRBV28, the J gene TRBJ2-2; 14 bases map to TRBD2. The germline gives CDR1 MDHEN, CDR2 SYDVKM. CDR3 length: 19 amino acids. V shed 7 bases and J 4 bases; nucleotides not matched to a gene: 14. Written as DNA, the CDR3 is TGTGCCAGCATTAACTTCGGGACTAGCGGGAGAATAGGCACCGGGGAGCTGTTTTTT. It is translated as CASINFGTSGRIGTGELFF.